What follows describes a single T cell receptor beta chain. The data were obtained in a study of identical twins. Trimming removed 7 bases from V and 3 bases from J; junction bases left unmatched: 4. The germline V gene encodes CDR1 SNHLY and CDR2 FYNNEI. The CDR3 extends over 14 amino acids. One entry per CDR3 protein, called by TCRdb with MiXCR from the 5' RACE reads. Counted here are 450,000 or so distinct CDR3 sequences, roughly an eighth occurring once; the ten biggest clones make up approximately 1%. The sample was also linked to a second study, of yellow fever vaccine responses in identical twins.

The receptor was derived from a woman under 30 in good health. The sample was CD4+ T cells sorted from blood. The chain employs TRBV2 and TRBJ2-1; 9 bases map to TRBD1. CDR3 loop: CASNGQGFYNEQFF. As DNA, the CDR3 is TGTGCCAGCAACGGACAGGGGTTCTACAATGAGCAGTTCTTC.